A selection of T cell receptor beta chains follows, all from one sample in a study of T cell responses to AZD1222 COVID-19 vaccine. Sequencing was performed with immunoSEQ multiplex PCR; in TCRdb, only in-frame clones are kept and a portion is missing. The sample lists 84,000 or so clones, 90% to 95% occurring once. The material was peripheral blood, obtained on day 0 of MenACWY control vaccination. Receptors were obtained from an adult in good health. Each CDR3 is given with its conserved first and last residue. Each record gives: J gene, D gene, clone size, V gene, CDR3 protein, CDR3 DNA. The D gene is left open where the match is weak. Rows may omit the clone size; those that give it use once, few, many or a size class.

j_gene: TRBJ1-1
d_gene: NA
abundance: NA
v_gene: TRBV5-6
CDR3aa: CASSSMRLLAEAFF
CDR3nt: TGTGCCAGCAGCTCGATGAGACTATTGGCTGAAGCTTTCTTT

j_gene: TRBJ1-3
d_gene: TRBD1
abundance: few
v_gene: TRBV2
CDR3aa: CASSVGGPGSGNTIYF
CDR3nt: TGTGCCAGCAGTGTAGGGGGCCCCGGCTCTGGAAACACCATATATTTT

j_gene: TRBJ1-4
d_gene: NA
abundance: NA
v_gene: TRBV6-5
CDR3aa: CASSYSPDRIGEKLFF
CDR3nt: TGTGCCAGCAGTTACTCTCCGGACAGAATAGGAGAAAAACTGTTTTTT

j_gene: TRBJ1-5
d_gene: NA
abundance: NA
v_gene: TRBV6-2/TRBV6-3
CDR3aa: CASSYMAGRDSNQPQHF
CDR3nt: TGTGCCAGCAGTTACATGGCAGGGCGGGATAGCAATCAGCCCCAGCATTTT

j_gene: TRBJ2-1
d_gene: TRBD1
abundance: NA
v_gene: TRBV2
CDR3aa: CASSETGFEQFF
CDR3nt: TGTGCCAGCAGCGAGACAGGGTTTGAGCAGTTCTTC

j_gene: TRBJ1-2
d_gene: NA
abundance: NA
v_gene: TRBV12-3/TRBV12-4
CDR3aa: CASSSLHGYTF
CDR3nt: TGTGCCAGCAGTTCTCTGCATGGCTACACCTTC

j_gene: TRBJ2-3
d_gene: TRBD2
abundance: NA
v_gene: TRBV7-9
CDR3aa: CASSPRGAGGPADTQYF
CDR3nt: TGTGCCAGCAGCCCAAGGGGAGCGGGGGGCCCGGCAGATACGCAGTATTTT

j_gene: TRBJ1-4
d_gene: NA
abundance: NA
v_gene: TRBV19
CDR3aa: CASSIYGNEKLFF
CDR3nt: TGTGCCAGTAGTATTTACGGTAATGAAAAACTGTTTTTT

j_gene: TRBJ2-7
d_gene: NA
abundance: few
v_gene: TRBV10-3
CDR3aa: CATVEAYEQYF
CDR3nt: TGTGCCACCGTTGAGGCCTACGAGCAGTACTTC

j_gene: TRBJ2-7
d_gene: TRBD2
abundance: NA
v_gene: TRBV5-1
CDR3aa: CASSLETSGYEQYF
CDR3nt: TGCGCCAGCAGCTTGGAGACTAGCGGTTACGAGCAGTACTTC